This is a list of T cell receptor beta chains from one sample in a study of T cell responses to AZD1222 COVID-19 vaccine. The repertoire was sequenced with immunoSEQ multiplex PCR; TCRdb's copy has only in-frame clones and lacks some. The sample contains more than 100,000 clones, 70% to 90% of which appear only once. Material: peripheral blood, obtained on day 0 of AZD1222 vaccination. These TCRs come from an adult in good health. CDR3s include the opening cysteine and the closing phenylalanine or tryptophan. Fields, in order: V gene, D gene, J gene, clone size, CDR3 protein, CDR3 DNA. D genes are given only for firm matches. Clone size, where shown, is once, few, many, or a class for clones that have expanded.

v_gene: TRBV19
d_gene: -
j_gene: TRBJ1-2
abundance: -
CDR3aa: CASKRGEASNYGYTF
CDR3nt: TGTGCCAGTAAGAGAGGGGAGGCTTCTAACTATGGCTACACCTTC

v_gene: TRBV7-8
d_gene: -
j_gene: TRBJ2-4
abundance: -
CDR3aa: CASSSDGKNIQYF
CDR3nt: TGTGCCAGCAGCTCGGACGGGAAAAACATTCAGTACTTC

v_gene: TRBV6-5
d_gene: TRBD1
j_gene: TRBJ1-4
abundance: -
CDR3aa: CASSYSRAGGGEKLFF
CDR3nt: TGTGCCAGCAGTTACTCGAGAGCAGGGGGTGGTGAAAAACTGTTTTTT

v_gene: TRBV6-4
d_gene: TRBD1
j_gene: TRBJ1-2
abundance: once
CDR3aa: CASSPGGTGGSYGYTF
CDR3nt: TGTGCCAGCAGCCCAGGGGGGACAGGAGGAAGCTATGGCTACACCTTC

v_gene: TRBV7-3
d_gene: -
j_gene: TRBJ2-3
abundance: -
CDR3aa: CASSSLGGRDTQYF
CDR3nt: TGTGCCAGCAGTTCATTAGGGGGACGAGATACGCAGTATTTT

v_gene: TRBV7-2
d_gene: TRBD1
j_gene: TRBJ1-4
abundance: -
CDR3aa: CASSPETGVGEKLFF
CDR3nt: TGTGCCAGCAGCCCAGAGACAGGGGTTGGGGAAAAACTGTTTTTT

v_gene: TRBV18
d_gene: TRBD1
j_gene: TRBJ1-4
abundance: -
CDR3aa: CASSPFGQAHEKLFF
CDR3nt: TGTGCCAGCTCACCATTCGGACAGGCCCATGAAAAACTGTTTTTT

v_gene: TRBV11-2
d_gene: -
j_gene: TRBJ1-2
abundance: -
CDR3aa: CASSLTGINYGYTF
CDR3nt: TGTGCCAGCAGCCTCACAGGGATTAACTATGGCTACACCTTC

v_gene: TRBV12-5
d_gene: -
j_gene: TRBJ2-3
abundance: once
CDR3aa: CASGLSTDTQYF
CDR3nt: TGTGCTAGTGGTTTGAGCACAGATACGCAGTATTTT

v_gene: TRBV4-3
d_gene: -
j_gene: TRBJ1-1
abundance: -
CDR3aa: CASSRRENTEAFF
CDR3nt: TGCGCCAGCAGCCGAAGGGAGAACACTGAAGCTTTCTTT

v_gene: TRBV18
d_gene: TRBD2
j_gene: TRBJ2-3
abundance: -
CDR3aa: CASSPLSGGGSDTQYF
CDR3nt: TGTGCCAGCTCACCACTCAGCGGGGGTGGGTCAGATACGCAGTATTTT

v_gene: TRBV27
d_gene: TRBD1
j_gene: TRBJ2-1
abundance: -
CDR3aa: CASSSGLGTGYNEQFF
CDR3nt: TGTGCCAGCAGTTCTGGCCTCGGGACAGGGTACAATGAGCAGTTCTTC

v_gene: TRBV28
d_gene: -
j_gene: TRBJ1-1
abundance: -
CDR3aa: CASSLSRTGNTEAFF
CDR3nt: TGTGCCAGCAGTTTATCTCGGACGGGAAACACTGAAGCTTTCTTT

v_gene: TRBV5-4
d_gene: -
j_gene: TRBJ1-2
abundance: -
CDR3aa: CASSLGGRGAIYGYTF
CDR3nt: TGTGCCAGCAGCCTGGGGGGTCGGGGCGCGATTTATGGCTACACCTTC

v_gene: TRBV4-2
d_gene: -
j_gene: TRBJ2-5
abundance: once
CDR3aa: CASSQDLTRVETQYF
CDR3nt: TGTGCCAGCAGCCAAGATCTAACTAGGGTAGAGACCCAGTACTTC

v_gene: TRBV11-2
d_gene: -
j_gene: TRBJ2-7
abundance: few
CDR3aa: CASSLDEGRYEQYF
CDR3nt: TGTGCCAGCAGCTTAGATGAGGGACGTTACGAGCAGTACTTC

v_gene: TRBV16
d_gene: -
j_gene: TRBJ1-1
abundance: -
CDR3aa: CASSPRVYTEAFF
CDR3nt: TGTGCCAGCAGCCCCCGTGTTTACACTGAAGCTTTCTTT

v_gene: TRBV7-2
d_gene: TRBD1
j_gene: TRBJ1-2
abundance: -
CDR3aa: CASSFRGQGLYSF
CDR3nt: TGTGCCAGCAGCTTCCGAGGACAGGGGCTGTACTCCTTC

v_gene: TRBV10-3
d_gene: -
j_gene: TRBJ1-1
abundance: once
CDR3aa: CAISDAGMNTEAFF
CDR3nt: TGTGCCATCAGTGACGCAGGAATGAACACTGAAGCTTTCTTT

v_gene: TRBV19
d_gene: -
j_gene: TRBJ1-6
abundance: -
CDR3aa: CASSIAGRPSNSPLHF
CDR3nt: TGTGCCAGCAGTATAGCGGGCAGGCCTTCTAATTCACCCCTCCACTTT

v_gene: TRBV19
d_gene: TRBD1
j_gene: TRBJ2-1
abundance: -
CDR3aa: CASSIIWDRGYNEQFF
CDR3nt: TGTGCCAGTAGTATAATCTGGGACAGGGGATACAATGAGCAGTTCTTC

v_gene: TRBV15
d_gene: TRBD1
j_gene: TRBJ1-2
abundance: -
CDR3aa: CATSRDPYGEGTARRGYTF
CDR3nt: TGTGCCACCAGCAGAGATCCGTATGGAGAAGGGACAGCAAGGCGTGGCTACACCTTC

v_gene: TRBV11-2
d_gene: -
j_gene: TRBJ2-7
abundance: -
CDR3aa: CASSLDRGSSYEQYF
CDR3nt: TGTGCCAGCAGCTTAGATCGAGGCAGTTCCTACGAGCAGTACTTC

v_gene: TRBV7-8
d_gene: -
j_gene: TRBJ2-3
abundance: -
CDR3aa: CASSPQAGTGSTDTQYF
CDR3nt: TGTGCCAGCAGCCCCCAAGCCGGGACTGGGAGCACAGATACGCAGTATTTT

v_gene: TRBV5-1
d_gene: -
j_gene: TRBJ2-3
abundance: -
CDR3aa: CASSLEGDLAQYF
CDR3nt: TGCGCCAGCAGCTTGGAGGGGGACCTGGCGCAGTATTTT

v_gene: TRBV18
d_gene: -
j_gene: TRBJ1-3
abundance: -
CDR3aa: CASSPPSGDTIYF
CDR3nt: TGTGCCAGCTCACCACCGTCGGGGGACACCATATATTTT

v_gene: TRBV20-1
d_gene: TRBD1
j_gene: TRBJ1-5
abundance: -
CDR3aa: CSASQGASQPQHF
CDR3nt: TGCAGTGCTAGTCAGGGGGCAAGTCAGCCCCAGCATTTT

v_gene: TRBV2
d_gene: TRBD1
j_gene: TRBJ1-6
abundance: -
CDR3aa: CASSWDRGTNSPLHF
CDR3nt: TGTGCCAGCAGTTGGGACAGGGGTACTAATTCACCCCTCCACTTT

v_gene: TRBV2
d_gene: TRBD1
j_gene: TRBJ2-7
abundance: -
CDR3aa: CASGPTGGGRPEQYF
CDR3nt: TGTGCCAGCGGACCAACAGGGGGCGGTCGCCCCGAGCAGTACTTC

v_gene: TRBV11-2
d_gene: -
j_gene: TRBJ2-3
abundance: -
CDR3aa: CASSLASRETQYF
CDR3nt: TGTGCCAGCAGCTTAGCGTCGAGAGAAACGCAGTATTTT

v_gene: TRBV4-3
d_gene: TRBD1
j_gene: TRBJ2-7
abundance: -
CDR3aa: CASSRTGGQGDEQYF
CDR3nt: TGCGCCAGCAGCCGCACAGGAGGCCAGGGGGACGAGCAGTACTTC

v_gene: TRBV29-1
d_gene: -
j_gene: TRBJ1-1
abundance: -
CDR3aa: CSVEGASGEWDTEAFF
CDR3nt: TGCAGCGTTGAGGGGGCCTCGGGGGAGTGGGACACTGAAGCTTTCTTT

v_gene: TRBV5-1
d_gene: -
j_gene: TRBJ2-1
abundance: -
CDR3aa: CASSPRERTYNEQFF
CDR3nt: TGCGCCAGCAGCCCCCGGGAGAGAACCTACAATGAGCAGTTCTTC

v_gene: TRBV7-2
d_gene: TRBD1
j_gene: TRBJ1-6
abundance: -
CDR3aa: CASSAGQGLGSSYNSPLHF
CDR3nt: TGTGCCAGCAGCGCGGGACAGGGACTGGGGAGCTCCTATAATTCACCCCTCCACTTT

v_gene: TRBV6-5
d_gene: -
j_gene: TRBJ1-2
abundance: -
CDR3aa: CASRTGWVDGYTF
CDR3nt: TGTGCCAGCAGAACAGGATGGGTAGATGGCTACACCTTC

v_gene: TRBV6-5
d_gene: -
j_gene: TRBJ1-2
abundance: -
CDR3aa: CASRQGPYGYTF
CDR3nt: TGTGCCAGCAGGCAGGGACCCTACGGCTACACCTTC

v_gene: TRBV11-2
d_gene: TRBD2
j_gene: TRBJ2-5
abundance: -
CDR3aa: CASSFALAGGAETQYF
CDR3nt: TGTGCCAGCAGCTTTGCGCTAGCGGGGGGGGCCGAGACCCAGTACTTC

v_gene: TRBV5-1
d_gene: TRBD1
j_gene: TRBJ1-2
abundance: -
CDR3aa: CASSLEGQRKVNYGYTF
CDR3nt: TGCGCCAGCAGCTTGGAGGGACAGCGCAAAGTTAACTATGGCTACACCTTC

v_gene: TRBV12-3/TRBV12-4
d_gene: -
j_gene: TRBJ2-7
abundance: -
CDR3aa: CASSRNYEQYF
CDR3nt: TGTGCCAGCAGCCGAAACTACGAGCAGTACTTC

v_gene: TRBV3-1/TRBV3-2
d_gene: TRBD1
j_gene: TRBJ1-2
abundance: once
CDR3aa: CASSQDRGGKSNYGYTF
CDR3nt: TGTGCCAGCAGCCAAGATAGAGGGGGCAAATCCAACTATGGCTACACCTTC

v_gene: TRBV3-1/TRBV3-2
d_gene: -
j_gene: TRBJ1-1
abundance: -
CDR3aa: CASSLQGNTEAFF
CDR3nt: TGTGCCAGCAGCCTACAGGGGAACACTGAAGCTTTCTTT